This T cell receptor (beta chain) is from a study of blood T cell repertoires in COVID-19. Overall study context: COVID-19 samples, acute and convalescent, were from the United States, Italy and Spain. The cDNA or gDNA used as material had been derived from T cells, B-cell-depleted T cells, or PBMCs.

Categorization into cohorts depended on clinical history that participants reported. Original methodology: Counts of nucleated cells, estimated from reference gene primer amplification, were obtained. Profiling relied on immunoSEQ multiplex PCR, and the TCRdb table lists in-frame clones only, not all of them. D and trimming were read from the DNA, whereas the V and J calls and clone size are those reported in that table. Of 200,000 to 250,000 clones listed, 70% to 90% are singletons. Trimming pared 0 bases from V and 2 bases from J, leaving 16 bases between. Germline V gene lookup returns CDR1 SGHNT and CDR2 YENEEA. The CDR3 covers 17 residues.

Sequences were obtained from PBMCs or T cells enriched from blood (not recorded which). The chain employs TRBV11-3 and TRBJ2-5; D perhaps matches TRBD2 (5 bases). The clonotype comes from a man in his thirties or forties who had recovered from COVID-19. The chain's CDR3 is CASSLEGSSTGQETQYF. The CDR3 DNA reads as TGTGCCAGCAGCTTAGAGGGGTCTTCTACGGGGCAAGAGACCCAGTACTTC.